The clone carrying this T cell receptor (beta chain) was seen a handful of times. Its antigen is still unknown. Prior autoimmune disease or systemic immunosuppression barred patients. This specimen belongs to a study of OX40 agonist ivuxolimab in advanced cancers. Study at large: Ivuxolimab is an agonistic anti-OX40 (CD134) antibody, and patients were treated with it.

Findings and limits, study-wide: Low clonal expansion, among the lowest seen, marked partial responders at 0.1-3.0 mg/kg. Relative to CD4+, CD8+ T cells held more expanded clones on average.

This CDR3 is built from 15 residues. From germline, CDR1 is LNHDA and CDR2 SQIVND (reference sequence). V shed 4 bases and J shed 2 bases, with 12 bases lying between them. Some clones are missing from TCRdb's copy, which holds only in-frame ones; the method was immunoSEQ multiplex PCR. The table lists some 44,000 clones, about 86% of them singletons. Sequenced here: CD4+ or CD8+ T cells sorted from blood, sampled in a trial of the OX40 agonist ivuxolimab. This TCR came from an adult with an advanced solid tumor such as melanoma, head and neck, liver or kidney cancer. The rearrangement links TRBV19 to TRBJ2-1; no definite D call. The CDR3 DNA is TGTGCCAGTAGTAATCCCCAACGGGCCTACAATGAGCAGTTCTTC. Translation: CASSNPQRAYNEQFF.